This passage covers 26 T cell receptor beta chains from one sample sequenced in a study of T cell repertoires in cytomegalovirus infection. TCRdb recomputed calls from the reads with MiXCR, one row per CDR3 protein. This table holds 150,000 to 200,000 distinct CDR3 sequences, approximately 19% found once. Sample: PBMCs. These receptors were collected from a human donor in good health (CMV status not recorded). Some clones in this sample may be carry-over from other donors' samples.

About this clonotype: Relative to the germline gene, one junction end is altered; a read error may explain this. The chain has TRBV7-9 and TRBJ2-5; no clear D gene. CDR1 SEHNR and CDR2 FQNEAQ come from the germline V gene (reference sequence). The CDR3 is 14 residues long. CDR3 residues: CTSSFSEYQETQYF. CDR3 coding DNA: TGTACCAGCAGCTTCTCAGAGTACCAAGAGACCCAGTACTTC.

This clonotype was counted at least ten times. The CDR3 sequence is CASSLAGRWYNEQFF. In DNA form, the CDR3 reads TGTGCCAGCAGCTTAGCAGGGAGGTGGTACAATGAGCAGTTCTTC. The chain combines TRBV7-2 with TRBJ2-1; D is possibly TRBD2 (6 bases). Trimming left V 0 bases short and J 4 bases short, with 10 bases between. This CDR3 region has 15 residues. Germline V gene lookup returns CDR1 SGHTA and CDR2 FQGNSA.

Remarks on this clonotype: A read error may account for a junction end that differs from germline. The chain couples TRBV12-5 to TRBJ2-7; D is perhaps TRBD1 or TRBD2 (5 bases each). There are 15 residues in the CDR3. Germline CDR1 is LGHNT and CDR2 is FRNRAP. The chain's CDR3 is CASGTPRGTSDEQYF. The CDR3 coding sequence is TGTGCTAGTGGAACCCCGCGAGGGACCTCCGACGAGCAGTACTTC.

This clonotype was counted ten times or more. The rearrangement uses TRBV7-3 and TRBJ2-1; D not certain. V dropped 2 bases and J dropped 5 bases, with 4 bases sitting between them. The length of the CDR3 is 12 residues. In germline, CDR1 is SGHTA, CDR2 FQGTGA. In DNA, the CDR3 is TGTGCCAGCAGCTTATCCGACAATGAGCAGTTCTTC. Amino acids: CASSLSDNEQFF.

The table lists this clonotype with many counts. The rearrangement joins TRBV7-2 to TRBJ2-3; unclear D gene. The CDR3 is 14 amino acids. V lost 6 bases and J 0 bases, leaving 10 bases between the germline ends. In germline, CDR1 is SGHTA, CDR2 FQGNSA. CDR3 coding DNA: TGTGCCAGCAGGGAAAGCTGGAGCACAGATACGCAGTATTTT. Amino acids: CASRESWSTDTQYF.

In its sample, this clonotype was seen a few times. The chain is built from TRBV29-1 and TRBJ2-1; D gene ambiguous. This CDR3 has 12 residues. Germline CDR1 is SQVTM and CDR2 is ANQGSEA. Trimming cost V 0 bases and J 8 bases, with 8 bases left between them. In nucleotides, the CDR3 is TGCAGCGTTGAAGATGACGCGGATGAGCAGTTCTTC. Protein sequence: CSVEDDADEQFF.

A few counts support this clonotype. The chain uses TRBV7-6 and TRBJ2-6, with a weak D call TRBD1 (5 bases). CDR3 length: 14 residues. Germline loops: CDR1 SGHVS, CDR2 FNYEAQ. V was cut by 5 bases and J by 2 bases, with 7 bases left in between. CDR3 nucleotides: TGTGCCAGCAGCAGCAGGGCTGGGGCCAACGTCCTGACTTTC. It translates to CASSSRAGANVLTF. Full variable domain (missing parts from reference TRBV7-6 and TRBJ2-6): GAGVSQSPRYKVTKRGQDVALRCDPISGHVSLYWYRQALGQGPEFLTYFNYEAQQDKSGLPNDRFSAERPEGSISTLTIQRTEQRDSAMYRCASSSRAGANVLTFGAGSRLTVL.

This clonotype was picked up a small number of times. The chain carries TRBV28 and TRBJ2-7; 9 bases map to TRBD1. The CDR3 is 15 residues long. CDR1 is MDHEN and CDR2 is SYDVKM in the germline V gene. V trimming: 7 bases; J trimming: 5 bases; junction bases outside the gene matches: 12. The CDR3 loop is CASTDWTGAFNEQYF. CDR3 nucleotides: TGTGCCAGCACCGATTGGACAGGGGCGTTCAACGAGCAGTACTTC.

This clonotype was found a few times. V gene TRBV6-6 combines with J gene TRBJ2-2; 7 positions match TRBD1. The CDR3 totals 16 residues. The germline V gene has CDR1 MNHNY and CDR2 SVGAGI (reference sequence). The trim removed 7 bases at V and 2 bases at J, leaving 10 bases unmatched. CDR3 region: CASTEPGQTNTGELFF. The CDR3 nucleotides read TGTGCCAGCACCGAGCCGGGACAGACCAACACCGGGGAGCTGTTTTTT.

This clonotype was recorded many times. The V and J genes are TRBV7-2 and TRBJ2-3; TRBD1 or TRBD2 may be the D gene (5 bases each). V was trimmed by 1 base and J by 0 bases, leaving 11 bases between them. The length of the CDR3 is 16 residues. Per the germline V gene, CDR1 is SGHTA and CDR2 is FQGNSA. The DNA of the CDR3 is TGTGCCAGCAGCTTAGGATGGGGGAGAAGCACAGATACGCAGTATTTT. It codes for CASSLGWGRSTDTQYF.

This clonotype has a count of ten or more. V usage is TRBV7-2 and J usage is TRBJ1-2; D gene unclear. Looked up from germline, CDR1 is SGHTA and CDR2 is FQGNSA. The CDR3 loop spans 13 amino acids. Deletions cut 3 bases from V and 6 bases from J, with 11 bases between. CDR3 sequence: CASSFEGNHGYTF. In DNA form, the CDR3 reads TGTGCCAGCAGCTTTGAAGGGAATCATGGCTACACCTTC.

The CDR3 reads CASSDGQINTEAFF. DNA of the CDR3: TGTGCCAGCAGCGACGGACAGATTAACACTGAAGCTTTCTTT. This chain uses TRBV6-2 or TRBV6-3 with TRBJ1-1, with a possible D match to TRBD1 (6 bases). Germline V gene lookup returns CDR1 MNHEY and CDR2 SVGEGT. V lost 6 bases and J lost 2, with 13 bases in between. This CDR3 is 14 amino acids long.

This clonotype was seen a handful of times. In DNA form, the CDR3 reads TGTGCCAGCAGTTATCGGGGGACACCTAGCGATGAGCAGTTCTTC. This sequence encodes CASSYRGTPSDEQFF. The chain joins TRBV6-2 or TRBV6-3 to TRBJ2-1, with D perhaps matching TRBD1 or TRBD2 (6 bases each). The CDR3 has 15 residues. V was trimmed by 3 bases and J by 8 bases, leaving 17 bases between them. CDR1 and CDR2 from the germline V gene are MNHEY and SVGEGT.

This chain links TRBV7-2 with TRBJ2-7; 8 bases agree with TRBD1. Germline CDR1 is SGHTA and CDR2 is FQGNSA. This CDR3 has 16 amino acids. J was trimmed by 1 base and V by 5 bases; bases with no gene match: 10. The CDR3 DNA is TGTGCCAGCAGCGTGGACAGGGAAGGGCGTTCCTACGAGCAGTACTTC. Its translation: CASSVDREGRSYEQYF.

This chain connects TRBV15 to TRBJ2-7; tentatively, D is TRBD1 (5 bases). The CDR3 totals 15 residues. Germline CDR1 and CDR2: LNHNV and YYDKDF (reference sequence). Trimming left V 0 bases short and J 3 bases short, with 12 bases between. The CDR3 DNA is TGTGCCACCAGCAGAGAGGTGGGGCGCATCTACGAGCAGTACTTC. This codes for CATSREVGRIYEQYF.

The chain uses TRBV7-2 and TRBJ2-1; no definite D call. The ends were cut back, 5 bases at V and 8 bases at J, with 16 bases in the middle. CDR1 and CDR2 (germline): SGHTA, FQGNSA. The CDR3 is 14 residues long. This chain's CDR3 is CASSLSPLEDEQFF. For the CDR3, the DNA is TGTGCCAGCAGCCTATCGCCACTCGAGGATGAGCAGTTCTTC.

This clonotype was counted ten times or more. The chain combines TRBV7-2 with TRBJ2-7; TRBD2 aligns across 8 bases. Trimming cost V 6 bases and J 0 bases; bases outside gene matches: 4. The CDR3 is 14 amino acids. The germline V gene encodes CDR1 SGHTA and CDR2 FQGNSA. The CDR3 sequence: CASRTGGSSYEQYF. CDR3 nucleotide sequence: TGTGCCAGCAGGACGGGGGGGAGCTCCTACGAGCAGTACTTC.

This clonotype has only a few counts. The rearrangement uses TRBV6-2 or TRBV6-3 and TRBJ2-5; tentatively, D is TRBD2 (6 bases). Per the germline V gene, CDR1 is MNHEY and CDR2 is SVGEGT. The CDR3 covers 11 residues. Trimming took off 10 bases at V and 9 bases at J, with 15 bases between the two ends. As DNA, the CDR3 is TGTGCCACTAGATACGGAGGGGCCCAGTACTTC. Residues: CATRYGGAQYF.

This clonotype turned up a few times. The rearrangement links TRBV29-1 to TRBJ2-5, with 10 bases aligning to TRBD1. V trimming: 6 bases; J trimming: 1 base; junction bases outside the gene matches: 14. The germline CDR1 and CDR2 sequences are SQVTM and ANQGSEA. The CDR3 is 17 residues long. DNA for the CDR3: TGCAGCGTCCTAAAGCGGACAGGGGGAAACTTCCAAGAGACCCAGTACTTC. Amino acids: CSVLKRTGGNFQETQYF.

This clonotype was seen ten or more times. CDR3 sequence (DNA): TGTGCCAGCAGTTCGGGGAACACTGAAGCTTTCTTT. Encoded protein: CASSSGNTEAFF. The V and J genes are TRBV5-6 and TRBJ1-1; no clear D gene. Germline V gene sequence: CDR1 SGHDT, CDR2 YYEEEE. CDR3 length: 12 residues. V shed 5 bases and J shed 1 base, with 6 bases lying between them.

This clonotype appeared many times. The V and J genes are TRBV7-3 and TRBJ1-4; D remains unclear. CDR3 length: 15 residues. V was cut by 6 bases and J by 3 bases, with 14 bases left in between. From germline, CDR1 is SGHTA and CDR2 FQGTGA. The CDR3 region has the DNA TGTGCCAGCAGAGGCCTCGGGAAGGCTAATGAAAAACTGTTTTTT. Its protein is CASRGLGKANEKLFF.

In the case of this clonotype: The junction differs from germline at one of its ends, possibly a read error. The V gene is TRBV10-2, the J gene TRBJ2-5; D call uncertain. The V gene's germline CDR1 is WSHSY and CDR2 SAAADI. The CDR3 has 13 amino acids. CDR3 coding DNA: TGCGCCAACAGTGTGCACCCCCAAGAGACCCAGTACTTC. The encoded protein is CANSVHPQETQYF.

The table lists this clonotype with a few counts. The V call is TRBV6-2 or TRBV6-3, the J call TRBJ1-5; a weak D match, TRBD1 (5 bases). This CDR3 contains 16 residues. In germline, CDR1 is MNHEY, CDR2 SVGEGT. V was clipped by 0 bases and J by 0 bases, with 9 bases between them. This CDR3 is CASSYSKGDSNQPQHF. DNA of the CDR3: TGTGCCAGCAGTTACTCGAAAGGGGATAGCAATCAGCCCCAGCATTTT.

The chain recombines TRBV25-1 with TRBJ2-7; unclear D gene. The CDR3 has 15 residues. Germline V gene lookup returns CDR1 MGHDK and CDR2 SYGVNS. V was clipped by 1 base and J by 6 bases, with 16 bases between them. CDR3 amino acids: CASSESIGGTFEQYF. CDR3 coding DNA: TGTGCCAGCAGTGAATCGATCGGTGGCACCTTCGAGCAGTACTTC.

The V and J genes are TRBV20-1 and TRBJ2-5, with TRBD2 matching 14 bases. V was pared by 6 bases and J by 5 bases, with 5 bases of the junction left unmatched. The germline V gene has CDR1 DFQATT and CDR2 SNEGSKA (reference sequence). The CDR3 length is 14 residues. CDR3 bases: TGCAGTGCCACGACTAGCGGGGGGGGGGAGACCCAGTACTTC. This gives the protein CSATTSGGGETQYF.

This clonotype was seen a few times. The rearrangement joins TRBV7-2 to TRBJ2-5; 8 bases are a match to TRBD2. CDR3 length: 17 residues. The germline V gene encodes CDR1 SGHTA and CDR2 FQGNSA. Trimming cost V 3 bases and J 4 bases; bases outside gene matches: 13. CDR3 loop: CASSLRGGNIEGETQYF. The CDR3 DNA follows: TGTGCCAGCAGCTTGCGCGGGGGGAATATAGAGGGAGAGACCCAGTACTTC. The complete variable domain, with remaining parts taken from reference TRBV7-2 and TRBJ2-5, reads GAGVSQSPSNKVTEKGKDVELRCDPISGHTALYWYRQSLGQGLEFLIYFQGNSAPDKSGLPSDRFSAERTGGSVSTLTIQRTQQEDSAVYLCASSLRGGNIEGETQYFGPGTRLLVL.